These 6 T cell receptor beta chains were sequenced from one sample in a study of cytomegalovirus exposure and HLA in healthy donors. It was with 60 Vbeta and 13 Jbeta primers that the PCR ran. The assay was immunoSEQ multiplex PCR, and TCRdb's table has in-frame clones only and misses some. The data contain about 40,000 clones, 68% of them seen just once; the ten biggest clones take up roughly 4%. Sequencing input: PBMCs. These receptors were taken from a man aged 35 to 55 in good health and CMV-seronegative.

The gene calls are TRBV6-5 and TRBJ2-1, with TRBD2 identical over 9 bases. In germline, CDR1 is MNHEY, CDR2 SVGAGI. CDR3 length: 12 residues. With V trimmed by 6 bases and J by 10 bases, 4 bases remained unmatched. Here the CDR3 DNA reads TGTGCCAGCAGCAGCACTAGCGGGGAGCAGTTCTTC. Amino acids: CASSSTSGEQFF.

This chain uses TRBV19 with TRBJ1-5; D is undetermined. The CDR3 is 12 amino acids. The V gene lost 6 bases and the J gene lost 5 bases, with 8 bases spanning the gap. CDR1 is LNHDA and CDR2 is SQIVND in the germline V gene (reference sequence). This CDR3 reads CASRVGDQPQHF. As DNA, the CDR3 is TGTGCCAGTAGGGTCGGGGATCAGCCCCAGCATTTT.

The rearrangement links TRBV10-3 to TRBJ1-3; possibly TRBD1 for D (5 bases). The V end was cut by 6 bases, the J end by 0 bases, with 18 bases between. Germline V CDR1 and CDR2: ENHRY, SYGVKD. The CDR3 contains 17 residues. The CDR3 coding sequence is TGTGCCATCAGGACCGGGACGGGAGGTAACTCTGGAAACACCATATATTTT. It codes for CAIRTGTGGNSGNTIYF.

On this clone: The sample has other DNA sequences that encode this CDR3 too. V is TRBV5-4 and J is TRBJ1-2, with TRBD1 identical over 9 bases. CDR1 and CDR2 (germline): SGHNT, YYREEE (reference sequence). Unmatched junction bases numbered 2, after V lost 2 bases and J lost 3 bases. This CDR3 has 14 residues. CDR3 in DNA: TGTGCCAGCAGCTTTGGGGACAGGGACTATGGCTACACCTTC. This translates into CASSFGDRDYGYTF.

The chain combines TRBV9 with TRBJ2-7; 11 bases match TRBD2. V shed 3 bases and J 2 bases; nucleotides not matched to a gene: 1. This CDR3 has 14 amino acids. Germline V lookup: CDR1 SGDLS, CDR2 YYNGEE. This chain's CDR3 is CASSAGLAAYEQYF. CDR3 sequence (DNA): TGTGCCAGCAGCGCGGGACTAGCGGCCTACGAGCAGTACTTC. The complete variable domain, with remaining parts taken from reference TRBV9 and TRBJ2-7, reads DSGVTQTPKHLITATGQRVTLRCSPRSGDLSVYWYQQSLDQGLQFLIQYYNGEERAKGNILERFSAQQFPDLHSELNLSSLELGDSALYFCASSAGLAAYEQYFGPGTRLTVT.

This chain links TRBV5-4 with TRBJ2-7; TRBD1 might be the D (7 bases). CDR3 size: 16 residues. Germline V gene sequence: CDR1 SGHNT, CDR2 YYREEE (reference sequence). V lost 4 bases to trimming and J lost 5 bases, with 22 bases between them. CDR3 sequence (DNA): TGTGCCAGCAGCCCCGGCGGGGCAGGGGGTACGCACGAGCAGTACTTC. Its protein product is CASSPGGAGGTHEQYF.